These 9 T cell receptor beta chains came from one sample sequenced in a study of prognosis after radiotherapy for stage I lung cancer. Genomic DNA was subjected to two-round multiplex PCR for amplification of TCR beta CDR3. Primers specific to each TRBV and TRBJ gene drove first-round PCR. Each CDR3 protein gets one entry after TCRdb re-called the multiplex PCR reads with MiXCR. The table records some 24,000 distinct CDR3 sequences, about 36% of them present only once. The material was PBMCs, obtained before or after stereotactic body radiation therapy (not recorded which). Every receptor here comes from a donor aged 50 or older with non-small cell lung cancer.

This clonotype turned up a few times. This chain links TRBV2 with TRBJ2-7, with TRBD2 identical over 9 bases. Germline CDR1 is SNHLY and CDR2 is FYNNEI. With 4 bases clipped from V and 3 bases from J, the junction kept 7 bases outside the gene matches. The CDR3 totals 15 residues. This CDR3 reads CASSGWTSDDYEQYF. The DNA of the CDR3 is TGTGCCAGCAGTGGTTGGACTAGCGACGACTACGAGCAGTACTTC.

Points on this clonotype: This clone may be a read error of a much larger clone one base away. The V and J genes are TRBV5-1 and TRBJ2-1; 11 bases line up with TRBD1. The CDR3 is 16 amino acids. The V segment lost 1 base and the J segment 7 bases; nucleotides outside the gene matches: 7. Germline assignment: CDR1 SGHRS and CDR2 YFSETQ. The CDR3 bases are TGCGCCAGCAGCTTGATTGCGGGACAGGGGGAGAATGAGCAGTTCTTC. This gives the protein CASSLIAGQGENEQFF. The full variable domain, its missing parts supplied by reference TRBV5-1 and TRBJ2-1, is KAGVTQTPRYLIKTRGQQVTLSCSPISGHRSVSWYQQTPGQGLQFLFEYFSETQRNKGNFPGRFSGRQFSNSRSEMNVSTLELGDSALYLCASSLIAGQGENEQFFGPGTRLTVL.

This clonotype was observed many times. The chain recombines TRBV6-2 or TRBV6-3 with TRBJ2-6; a weak D match, TRBD1 (5 bases). V lost 5 bases and J 2 bases, leaving 10 bases between the germline ends. This CDR3 contains 15 residues. Germline CDR1 MNHEY, CDR2 SVGEGT. The CDR3 bases are TGTGCCAGCAGTGAAACCAGGGCTGGGGCCAACGTCCTGACTTTC. It translates to CASSETRAGANVLTF.

With regard to this clonotype: At one end the junction does not follow the germline gene, possibly because of a read error. The chain joins TRBV12-3 or TRBV12-4 to TRBJ1-4; D remains unclear. The CDR3 contains 14 residues. The CDR3 DNA is TGTGCCAGCAGATTAGGACGGATTAATGAAAAACTGTTTTTT. Residues: CASRLGRINEKLFF.

This clonotype was seen many times. This sequence joins TRBV11-3 and TRBJ2-2; either TRBD1 or TRBD2 may fit D (5 bases each). Germline-derived CDR1 and CDR2 are SGHNT and YENEEA. The CDR3 runs 16 residues. The V end was cut by 8 bases, the J end by 0 bases, with 16 bases between. This CDR3 is CASGPNPGPNTGELFF. In nucleotides, the CDR3 is TGTGCCAGCGGCCCAAACCCGGGGCCGAACACCGGGGAGCTGTTTTTT.

In this sample, this clonotype turned up many times. The rearrangement joins TRBV5-1 to TRBJ2-7; D is perhaps TRBD1 (6 bases). V was clipped by 5 bases and J by 1 base, with 10 bases between them. Looked up from germline, CDR1 is SGHRS and CDR2 is YFSETQ. There are 13 residues in the CDR3. CDR3 amino acids: CASRPGHSYEQYF. CDR3 sequence (DNA): TGCGCCAGCAGACCGGGACATTCCTACGAGCAGTACTTC.

This chain joins TRBV4-1 and TRBJ1-4; 8 nucleotides agree with TRBD1. This CDR3 has 15 amino acids. J lost 5 bases, V lost 4 bases, and 6 bases had no gene match. Germline V gene sequence: CDR1 MGHRA, CDR2 YSYEKL. This CDR3 reads CASSPIDRGNEKLFF. The CDR3 region has the DNA TGCGCCAGCAGCCCAATCGACAGGGGAAATGAAAAACTGTTTTTT.

This clonotype was seen ten or more times. The chain uses TRBV6-8 and TRBJ1-6; D gene uncertain. The CDR3 runs 16 residues. Germline CDR1 and CDR2: MNHGY and SAAAGT. The V end lost 5 bases, the J end lost 9 bases, and 20 bases lay between the germline ends. The CDR3 region is CASSRRTKGGSSPLHF. Here the CDR3 DNA reads TGTGCCAGCAGTCGACGCACAAAAGGAGGCAGTTCACCCCTCCACTTT.

This clonotype has at least ten counts. Written as DNA, the CDR3 is TGTGCCAGCAGCCCGATGACCGGGGGGGGCTACACCTTC. This sequence encodes CASSPMTGGGYTF. The gene calls are TRBV3-1 and TRBJ1-2; D is perhaps TRBD1 (5 bases). The CDR3 is 13 amino acids. Germline V CDR1 and CDR2: LGHDT, YNNKEL (reference sequence). V gave up 4 bases and J gave up 8 bases, with 14 bases separating them.